This T cell receptor (beta chain) was recovered during a study of T cells expressing NK-cell markers. Study results and limitations: Of the CD8+ T cells in more than five donors, roughly 1.0-7.5% belonged to dominant NKG2C+ clonotypes. HCMV specificity of the expanded NKG2C+ T cell clones was not established.

UMI-tagged 5'RACE template switching yielded the TCR beta cDNA. TCRdb re-analyzed the 5' RACE reads; it lists each CDR3 protein once, without DNA. Its table records about half a million distinct CDR3 sequences. A note on this clonotype: No antigen is known for it.

CDR1 SGHRS and CDR2 YFSETQ come from the germline V gene. The CDR3 runs 15 residues. The V and J genes are TRBV5-1 and TRBJ2-3; checking the TCRdb D call of TRBD2 is not possible without DNA. The sequence derives from a woman between 50 and 59 years old in good health. The material sequenced was blood T cells: a sorted CD56 or NKG2C T cell subset, CD4+ or CD8+ T cells, or bulk PBMC T cells (not recorded which). The CDR3 sequence: CASSSVGRDTDTQYF.